This T cell receptor (beta chain) was captured in a study of cytomegalovirus exposure and HLA in healthy donors. Study at large: Among the approximately 380 donors who were genotyped, about 80% fell in the genetic ancestry cluster that is associated with self-reported Caucasian donors.

General study findings and limits: Rare TCR sequences dominated, though some public TCRs recurred in many donors. Sequencing artifact likely explains a cluster of highly shared sequence variants.

V was trimmed by 7 bases and J by 1 base, leaving 2 bases between them. The CDR3 is 11 residues long. Germline V CDR1 and CDR2: LNHDA, SQIVND (reference sequence). Concerning this clone itself: Its target is not known.

The PCR had 60 Vbeta and 13 Jbeta primers. This table comes from immunoSEQ multiplex PCR, and its TCRdb copy is limited to in-frame clones, with some not included. The sample has about 160,000 clones; around 83% are singletons. The rearrangement joins TRBV19 to TRBJ2-1; D remains unclear. The clonotype comes from a man aged 45-60 years in good health and CMV-seropositive. Material: PBMCs. CDR3 in DNA: TGTGCCAGTACATCCTACAATGAGCAGTTCTTC. Amino acid sequence: CASTSYNEQFF.